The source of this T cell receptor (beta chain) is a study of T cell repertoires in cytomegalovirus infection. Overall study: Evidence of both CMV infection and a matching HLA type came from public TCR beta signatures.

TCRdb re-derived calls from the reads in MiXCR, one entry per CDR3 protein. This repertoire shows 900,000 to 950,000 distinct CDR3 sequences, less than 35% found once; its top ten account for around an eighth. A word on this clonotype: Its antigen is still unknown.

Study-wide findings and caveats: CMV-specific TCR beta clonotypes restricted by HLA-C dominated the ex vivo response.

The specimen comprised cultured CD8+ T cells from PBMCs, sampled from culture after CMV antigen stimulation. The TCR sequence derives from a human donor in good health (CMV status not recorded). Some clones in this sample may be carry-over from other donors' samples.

The CDR3 reads CASSLVRREFSYNEQFF. CDR3 nucleotides: TGTGCCAGCAGCTTAGTAAGACGAGAGTTTTCCTACAATGAGCAGTTCTTC. The chain has TRBV7-4 and TRBJ2-1, with D unresolved. The ends were cut back, 1 base at V and 1 base at J, with 14 bases in the middle. The CDR3 loop spans 17 amino acids. Germline loops: CDR1 SGHVT, CDR2 SQSDAQ.